This T cell receptor beta chain was recorded in a study of T-cell reconstitution after alpha-beta-depleted transplantation in children. The TCRbeta library incorporated unique molecular identifiers. TCRdb re-called the PCR reads with MiXCR, one entry per CDR3 protein. The repertoire holds approximately 650,000 distinct CDR3 sequences, over 10% seen once, with about 0.79% in the top ten. This clonotype occurred many times. The antigen is not known. The V gene's germline CDR1 is GTSNPN and CDR2 SVGIG (reference sequence). With 4 bases removed from V and 5 bases from J, the gap between germline ends came to 14 bases. The CDR3 is made up of 14 amino acids. Study-wide findings and caveats: From newly produced T cells came most of the T-cell counts and diversity one year after transplant. Two months or so post-transplant, alpha-beta T cells reportedly derived from several hundred expanded graft clones. Some patients owed their high day-60 TCRbeta diversity to surviving recipient T cells and thymic progenitors.

The chain carries TRBV30 and TRBJ1-4; D is possibly TRBD1 (5 bases). Sequencing was performed on PBMCs, taken before TCRalphabeta/CD19-depleted stem cell transplant. This receptor was obtained from a girl aged 2 to 10 with congenital amegakaryocytic thrombocytopenia, due to receive a stem cell transplant. The CDR3 sequence is CAWTPGPKNEKLFF. The DNA for the CDR3 is TGTGCCTGGACGCCGGGACCTAAAAATGAAAAACTGTTTTTT.